This TCR beta chain was profiled in a study of blood T cell repertoires in COVID-19. For the study at large: Samples taken during acute and convalescent COVID-19 were collected in the United States, Italy and Spain. In each case, the material was cDNA or gDNA derived from T cells, B-cell-depleted T cells, or PBMCs.

As originally analysed: The authors estimated nucleated cell counts from reference gene primer amplification. The assay was immunoSEQ multiplex PCR, and TCRdb's table has in-frame clones only and misses some. V, J and clone size are taken as reported in that table, and D and trimming were inferred from the DNA itself. The sample lists 11,000 to 15,000 clones, 85% to 90% occurring once. Trimming shortened V by 6 bases and J by 3 bases, and 11 bases separated the two germline ends. CDR1 is MDHEN, CDR2 SYDVKM, per germline. The CDR3 extends over 14 amino acids. Sequencing was performed on peripheral blood. The TCR was taken from a human donor in a cohort sampled during active COVID-19. The V gene is TRBV28, the J gene TRBJ1-4; D call uncertain. CDR3 in amino acids: CASRGGLPNEKLFF. The CDR3 bases are TGTGCCAGCAGAGGTGGGCTTCCTAATGAAAAACTGTTTTTT.